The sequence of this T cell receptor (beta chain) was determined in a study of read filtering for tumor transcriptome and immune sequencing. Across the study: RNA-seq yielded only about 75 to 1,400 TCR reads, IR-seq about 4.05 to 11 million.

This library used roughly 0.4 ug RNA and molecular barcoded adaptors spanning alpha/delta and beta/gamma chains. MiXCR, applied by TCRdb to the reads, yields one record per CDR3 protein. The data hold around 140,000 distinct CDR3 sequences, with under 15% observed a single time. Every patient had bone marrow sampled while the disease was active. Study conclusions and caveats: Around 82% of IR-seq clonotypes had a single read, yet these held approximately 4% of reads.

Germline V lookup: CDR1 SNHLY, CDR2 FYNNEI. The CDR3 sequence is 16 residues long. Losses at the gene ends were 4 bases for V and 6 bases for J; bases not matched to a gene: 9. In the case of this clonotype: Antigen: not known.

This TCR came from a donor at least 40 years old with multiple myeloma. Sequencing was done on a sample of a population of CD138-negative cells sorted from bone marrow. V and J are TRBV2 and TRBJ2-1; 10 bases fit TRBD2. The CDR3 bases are TGTGCCAGCAGTGGGCTAAGCGGGAGGGCCGCCAATGAGCAGTTCTTC. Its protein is CASSGLSGRAANEQFF. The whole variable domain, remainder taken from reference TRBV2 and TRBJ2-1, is EPEVTQTPSHQVTQMGQEVILRCVPISNHLYFYWYRQILGQKVEFLVSFYNNEISEKSEIFDDQFSVERPDGSNFTLKIRSTKLEDSAMYFCASSGLSGRAANEQFFGPGTRLTVL.